The clone carrying this T cell receptor (beta chain) was counted many times. In the study's own analysis: Sample TCR counts, which ranged from about 20,000 to 750,000, had a median of 95,638. One entry per CDR3 protein, called by TCRdb with MiXCR from the RACE reads. TCRdb's processing, not the authors', yielded these V and J calls. The repertoire holds about 380,000 distinct CDR3 sequences, with 4% to 5.5% as singletons. The data derive from a study of human T cells and chemical hapten exposure. Time point reported: patch test 1, 2 weeks after DPC sensitization. Treatment indicated: therapeutic diphenylcyclopropenone sensitization with weekly scalp DPC. Total RNA was extracted from unfractionated whole blood. The CDR3 loop spans 15 amino acids. V was cut by 3 bases and J by 2 bases, with 11 bases left in between.

The sample consisted of whole blood, taken in connection with sensitization to the hapten diphenylcyclopropenone (DPC). The TCR originated in a woman aged 45-65 years with alopecia areata. Some clones in this sample may be carry-over from other donors' samples. V gene TRBV12-3 or TRBV12-4 combines with J gene TRBJ1-5; D unclear. CDR3 region: CASSLWGTGNQPQHF. The CDR3 DNA sequence: TGTGCCAGCAGTTTGTGGGGAACAGGCAATCAGCCCCAGCATTTT.